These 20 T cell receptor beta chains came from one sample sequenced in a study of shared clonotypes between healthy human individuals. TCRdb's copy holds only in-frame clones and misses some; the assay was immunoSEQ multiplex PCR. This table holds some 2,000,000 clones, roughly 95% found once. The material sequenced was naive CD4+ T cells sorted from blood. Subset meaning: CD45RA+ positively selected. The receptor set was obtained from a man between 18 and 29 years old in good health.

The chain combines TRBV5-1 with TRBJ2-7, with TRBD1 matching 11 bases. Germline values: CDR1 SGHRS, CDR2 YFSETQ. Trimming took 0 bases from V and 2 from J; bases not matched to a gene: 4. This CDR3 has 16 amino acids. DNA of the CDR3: TGCGCCAGCAGCTTGGATGGGACAGGGGGAACCTACGAGCAGTACTTC. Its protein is CASSLDGTGGTYEQYF. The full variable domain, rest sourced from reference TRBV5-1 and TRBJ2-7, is KAGVTQTPRYLIKTRGQQVTLSCSPISGHRSVSWYQQTPGQGLQFLFEYFSETQRNKGNFPGRFSGRQFSNSRSEMNVSTLELGDSALYLCASSLDGTGGTYEQYFGPGTRLTVT.

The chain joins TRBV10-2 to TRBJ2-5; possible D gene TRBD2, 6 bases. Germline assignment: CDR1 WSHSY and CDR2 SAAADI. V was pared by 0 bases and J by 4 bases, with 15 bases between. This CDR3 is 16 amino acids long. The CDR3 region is CASSESRLERGETQYF. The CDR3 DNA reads TGCGCCAGCAGTGAGTCGAGACTAGAAAGGGGAGAGACCCAGTACTTC.

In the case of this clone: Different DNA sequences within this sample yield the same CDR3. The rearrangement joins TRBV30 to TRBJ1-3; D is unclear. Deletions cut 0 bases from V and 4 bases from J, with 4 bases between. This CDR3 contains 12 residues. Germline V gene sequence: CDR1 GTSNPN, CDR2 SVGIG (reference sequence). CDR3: CAWSVQGNTIYF. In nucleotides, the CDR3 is TGTGCCTGGAGTGTACAGGGAAACACCATATATTTT.

CDR3 sequence (DNA): TGTGCCATCATGGGGACTAGCGAGAATGAGCAGTTCTTC. Translation: CAIMGTSENEQFF. The chain combines TRBV10-3 with TRBJ2-1; 10 bases line up with TRBD2. This CDR3 contains 13 residues. Germline assignment: CDR1 ENHRY and CDR2 SYGVKD. J lost 7 bases, V lost 7 bases, and 4 bases had no gene match.

The CDR3: CASSPGVARQGGNQPQHF. The CDR3 DNA sequence: TGTGCCAGCTCACCGGGTGTCGCTCGACAGGGAGGCAATCAGCCCCAGCATTTT. This chain links TRBV18 with TRBJ1-5; the match to TRBD1 covers 7 bases. CDR1 and CDR2 from the germline V gene are KGHSH and LQKENI. J lost 2 bases, V lost 3 bases, and 13 bases had no gene match. The CDR3 spans 18 residues.

The CDR3 spells CASSLGAYTYNEQFF. The CDR3 DNA reads as TGCGCCAGCAGCTTGGGGGCCTACACCTACAATGAGCAGTTCTTC. The J gene is TRBJ2-1, the V gene TRBV5-1; D is uncertain. The CDR3 runs 15 residues. The germline V gene has CDR1 SGHRS and CDR2 YFSETQ. Trimming shortened V by 0 bases and J by 2 bases, and 9 bases separated the two germline ends.

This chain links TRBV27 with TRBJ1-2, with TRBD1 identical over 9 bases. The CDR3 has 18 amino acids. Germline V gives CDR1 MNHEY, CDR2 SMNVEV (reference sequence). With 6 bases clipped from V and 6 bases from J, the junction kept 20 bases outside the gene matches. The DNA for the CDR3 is TGTGCCAGCAGCCGCGGATTACCGGGACAGGGCTATCATGATGGCTACACCTTC. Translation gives CASSRGLPGQGYHDGYTF.

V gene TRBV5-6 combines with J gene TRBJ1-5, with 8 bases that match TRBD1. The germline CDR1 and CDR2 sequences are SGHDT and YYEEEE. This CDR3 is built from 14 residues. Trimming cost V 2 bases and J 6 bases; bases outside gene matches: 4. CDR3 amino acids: CASSFGQGGQPQHF. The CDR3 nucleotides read TGTGCCAGCAGCTTCGGACAGGGAGGTCAGCCCCAGCATTTT.

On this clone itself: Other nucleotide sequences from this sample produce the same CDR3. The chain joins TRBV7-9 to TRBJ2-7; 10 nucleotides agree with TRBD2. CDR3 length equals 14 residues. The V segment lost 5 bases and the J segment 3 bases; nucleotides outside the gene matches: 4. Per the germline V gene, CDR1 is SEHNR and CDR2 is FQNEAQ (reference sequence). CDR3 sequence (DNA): TGTGCCAGCAGCCCTAGCGGGAGTAGCTACGAGCAGTACTTC. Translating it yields CASSPSGSSYEQYF.

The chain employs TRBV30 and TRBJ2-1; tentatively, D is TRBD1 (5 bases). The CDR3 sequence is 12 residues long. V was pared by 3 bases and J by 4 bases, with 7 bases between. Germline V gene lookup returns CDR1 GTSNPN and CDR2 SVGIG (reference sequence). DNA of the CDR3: TGTGCCTGGAGGGGGCAATACAATGAGCAGTTCTTC. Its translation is CAWRGQYNEQFF.

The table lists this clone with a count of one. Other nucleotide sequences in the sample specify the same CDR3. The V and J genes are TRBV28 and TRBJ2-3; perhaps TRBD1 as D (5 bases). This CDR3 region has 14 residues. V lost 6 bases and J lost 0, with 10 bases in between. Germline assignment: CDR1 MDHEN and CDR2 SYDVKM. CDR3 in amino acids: CASSRDRSTDTQYF. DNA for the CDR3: TGTGCCAGCAGCCGTGACAGAAGCACAGATACGCAGTATTTT.

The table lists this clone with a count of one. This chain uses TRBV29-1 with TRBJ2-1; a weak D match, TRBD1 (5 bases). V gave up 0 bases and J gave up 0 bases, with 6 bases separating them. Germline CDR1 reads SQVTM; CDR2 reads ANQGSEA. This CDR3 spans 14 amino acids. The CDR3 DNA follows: TGCAGCGTTGAAGATAGGGGCTCCTACAATGAGCAGTTCTTC. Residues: CSVEDRGSYNEQFF.

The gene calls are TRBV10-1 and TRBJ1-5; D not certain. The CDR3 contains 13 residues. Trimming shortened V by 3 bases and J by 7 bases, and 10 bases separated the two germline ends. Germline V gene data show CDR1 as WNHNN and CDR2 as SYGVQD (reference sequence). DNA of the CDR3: TGCGCCAGCAGTGAAGGGCCGGGCCAGCCCCAGCATTTT. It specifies CASSEGPGQPQHF.

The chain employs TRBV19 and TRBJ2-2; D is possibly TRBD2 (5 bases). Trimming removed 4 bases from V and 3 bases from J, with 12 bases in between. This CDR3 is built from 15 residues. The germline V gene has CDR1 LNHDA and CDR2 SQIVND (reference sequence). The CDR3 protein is CASSTTWTDTGELFF. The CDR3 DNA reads TGTGCCAGTAGTACGACTTGGACTGACACCGGGGAGCTGTTTTTT.

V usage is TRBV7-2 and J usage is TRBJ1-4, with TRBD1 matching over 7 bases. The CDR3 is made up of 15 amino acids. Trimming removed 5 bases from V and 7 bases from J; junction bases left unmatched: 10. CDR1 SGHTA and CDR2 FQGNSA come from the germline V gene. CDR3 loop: CASSAQQGRVEKLFF. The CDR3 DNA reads TGTGCCAGCAGCGCCCAACAGGGGCGGGTTGAAAAACTGTTTTTT.

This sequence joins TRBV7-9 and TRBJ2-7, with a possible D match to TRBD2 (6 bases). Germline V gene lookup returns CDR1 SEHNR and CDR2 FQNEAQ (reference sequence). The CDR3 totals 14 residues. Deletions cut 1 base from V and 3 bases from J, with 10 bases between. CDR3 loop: CASSLGSGGYEQYF. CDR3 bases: TGTGCCAGCAGCTTAGGATCCGGGGGCTACGAGCAGTACTTC.

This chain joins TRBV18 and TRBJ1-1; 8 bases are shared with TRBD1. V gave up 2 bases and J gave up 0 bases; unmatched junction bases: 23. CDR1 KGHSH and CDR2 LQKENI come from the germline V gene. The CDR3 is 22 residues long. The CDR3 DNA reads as TGTGCCAGCTCACCATGGAGGCCCGCGGCAGGGGGCTCAGCGATTGTGAACACTGAAGCTTTCTTT. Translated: CASSPWRPAAGGSAIVNTEAFF.

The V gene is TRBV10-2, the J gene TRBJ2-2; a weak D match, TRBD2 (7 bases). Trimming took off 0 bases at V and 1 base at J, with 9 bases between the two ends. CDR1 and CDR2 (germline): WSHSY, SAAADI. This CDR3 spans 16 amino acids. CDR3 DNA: TGCGCCAGCAGTGAGTCCGGGGGGCGGAACACCGGGGAGCTGTTTTTT. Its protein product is CASSESGGRNTGELFF.

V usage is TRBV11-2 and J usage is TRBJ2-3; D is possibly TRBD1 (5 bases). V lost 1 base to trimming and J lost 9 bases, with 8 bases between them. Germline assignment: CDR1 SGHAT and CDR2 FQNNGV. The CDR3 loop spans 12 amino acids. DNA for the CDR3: TGTGCCAGCAGCTTAGTGAAGGGGACGCAGTATTTT. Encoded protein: CASSLVKGTQYF.

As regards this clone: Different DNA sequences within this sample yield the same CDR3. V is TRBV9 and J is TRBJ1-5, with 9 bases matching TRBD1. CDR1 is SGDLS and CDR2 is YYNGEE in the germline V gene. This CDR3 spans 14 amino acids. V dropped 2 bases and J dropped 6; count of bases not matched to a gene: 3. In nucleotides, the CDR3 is TGTGCCAGCAGCGTCGGACAGGGGAGTCAGCCCCAGCATTTT. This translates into CASSVGQGSQPQHF.